What follows is one T cell receptor beta chain and its context. The junction differs from germline at one of its ends, possibly a read error. This specimen comes from a study of OX40 agonist ivuxolimab in advanced cancers. Profiled with immunoSEQ multiplex PCR; TCRdb holds only in-frame clones, not every one. Of 65,000 to 95,000 clones listed, about four fifths are singletons. This CDR3 spans 13 amino acids. CDR1 and CDR2 (germline): LNHNV, YYDKDF (reference sequence). The sequencing used CD4+ or CD8+ T cells sorted from blood, collected in a trial of the OX40 agonist ivuxolimab. The clonotype originates from an adult with an advanced solid tumor such as melanoma, head and neck, liver or kidney cancer. The V gene is TRBV15, the J gene TRBJ1-1; possibly TRBD1 for D (5 bases). DNA of the CDR3: TGTGCCACCAGCGGAGACTGGGGCGCTGAAGCTTTCTTT. It codes for CATSGDWGAEAFF.